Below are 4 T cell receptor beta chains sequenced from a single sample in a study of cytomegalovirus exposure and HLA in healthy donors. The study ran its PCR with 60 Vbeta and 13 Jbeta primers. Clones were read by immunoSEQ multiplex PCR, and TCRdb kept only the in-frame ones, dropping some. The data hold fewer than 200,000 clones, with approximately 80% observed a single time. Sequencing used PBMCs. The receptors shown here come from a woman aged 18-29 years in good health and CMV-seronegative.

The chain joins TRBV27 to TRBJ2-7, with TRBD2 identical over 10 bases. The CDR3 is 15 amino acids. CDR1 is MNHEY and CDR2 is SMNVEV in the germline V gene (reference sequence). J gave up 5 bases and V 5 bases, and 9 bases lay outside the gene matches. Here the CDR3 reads CASSISGRLPHEQYF. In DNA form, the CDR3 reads TGTGCCAGCAGTATTAGCGGGAGGCTACCCCACGAGCAGTACTTC.

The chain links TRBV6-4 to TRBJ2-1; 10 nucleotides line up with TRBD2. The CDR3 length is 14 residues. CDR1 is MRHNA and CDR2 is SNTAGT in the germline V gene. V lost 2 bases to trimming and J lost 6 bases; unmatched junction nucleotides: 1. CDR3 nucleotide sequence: TGTGCCAGCAGTGACGGGACTAGCGCCAATGAGCAGTTCTTC. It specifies CASSDGTSANEQFF.

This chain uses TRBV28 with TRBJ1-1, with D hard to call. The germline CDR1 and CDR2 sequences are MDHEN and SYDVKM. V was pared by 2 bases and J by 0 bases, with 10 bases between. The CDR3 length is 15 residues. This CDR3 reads CASSLTAVMNTEAFF. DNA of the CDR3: TGTGCCAGCAGTTTAACAGCAGTGATGAACACTGAAGCTTTCTTT. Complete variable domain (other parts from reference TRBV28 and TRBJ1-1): DVKVTQSSRYLVKRTGEKVFLECVQDMDHENMFWYRQDPGLGLRLIYFSYDVKMKEKGDIPEGYSVSREKKERFSLILESASTNQTSMYLCASSLTAVMNTEAFFGQGTRLTVV.

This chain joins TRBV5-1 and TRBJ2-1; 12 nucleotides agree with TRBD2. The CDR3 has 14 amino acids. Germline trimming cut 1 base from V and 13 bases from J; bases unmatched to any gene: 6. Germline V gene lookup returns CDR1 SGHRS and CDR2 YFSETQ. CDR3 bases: TGCGCCAGCAGCTTGACTAGCGGGAGGACTCTCCAGTTCTTC. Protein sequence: CASSLTSGRTLQFF.